These T cell receptor beta chains were read from a single sample in a study of T cells after yellow fever vaccination. MiXCR, run by TCRdb on the 5' RACE reads, gives a single entry per CDR3 protein. The sample shows around 250,000 distinct CDR3 sequences, roughly 7.2% of them seen only once. The source material was CD4+ T cells sorted from PBMCs, sampled 15 days after the yellow fever booster vaccination. These receptors originate from a man in his thirties or forties who received the YFV17D yellow fever vaccine. The CDR3 runs from the conserved cysteine through the conserved F or W. A D gene is named only where the DNA matches it firmly. Clone size is given for some rows only: seen once, a few or many times, or a class if the clone is expanded.

size	V	J	D	CDR3	DNA
.	TRBV5-1	TRBJ2-3	.	CAISLVGRRNTDTQYF	TGCGCCATCAGCTTGGTGGGGAGGCGGAACACAGATACGCAGTATTTT
.	TRBV28	TRBJ2-3	.	CASTARDTQYF	TGTGCCAGCACCGCCCGTGATACGCAGTATTTT
few	TRBV12-3/TRBV12-4	TRBJ2-7	.	CASSLNGVYEQYF	TGTGCCAGCAGTTTGAACGGGGTCTACGAGCAGTACTTC
.	TRBV3-1	TRBJ1-2	TRBD1	CASSLAGRGRHSGYTF	TGTGCCAGCAGCCTGGCGGGGAGGGGGCGTCACTCTGGCTACACCTTC
many	TRBV20-1	TRBJ1-3	TRBD1	CSARTGPGNTIYF	TGCAGTGCGCGGACAGGGCCTGGAAACACCATATATTTT
few	TRBV20-1	TRBJ1-1	.	CSAFNGAGPGNTEAFF	TGCAGTGCTTTTAACGGGGCAGGGCCGGGGAACACTGAAGCTTTCTTT
few	TRBV7-2	TRBJ2-3	TRBD2	CASSFSGMLTDTQYF	TGTGCCAGCAGCTTTAGCGGGATGCTCACAGATACGCAGTATTTT
.	TRBV5-4	TRBJ2-7	.	CASSFKLQSLSYEQYF	TGTGCCAGCAGCTTCAAGTTGCAATCATTGAGCTACGAGCAGTACTTC
.	TRBV6-2/TRBV6-3	TRBJ2-7	.	CASKLDSFYSYEQYF	TGTGCCAGCAAACTCGACAGTTTCTACTCCTACGAGCAGTACTTC
many	TRBV5-4	TRBJ2-5	TRBD2	CASSLKFRLAGELQETQYF	TGTGCCAGCAGCTTGAAGTTTCGACTAGCGGGAGAACTCCAAGAGACCCAGTACTTC
many	TRBV4-3	TRBJ2-5	.	CASSPEAQYF	TGCGCCAGCAGCCCGGAGGCCCAGTACTTC
.	TRBV12-3/TRBV12-4	TRBJ2-5	TRBD2	CASRPTGLARHETQYF	TGTGCCAGCAGACCCACGGGACTAGCCCGTCACGAGACCCAGTACTTC